This T cell receptor (beta chain) stems from a study of CD8 T cells in ankylosing spondylitis. Regarding the study as a whole: Matched ankylosing spondylitis synovial fluid reportedly contained a significantly enriched population of disease-linked clones. Some of these motif variants have turned up before, in reports on reactive arthritis synovial fluid and blood.

This CDR3 is built from 16 residues. J was trimmed by 4 bases and V by 4 bases; bases with no gene match: 9. Germline-derived CDR1 and CDR2 are SGHRS and YFSETQ. The TCR beta libraries were generated through quantitative 5'-RACE incorporating molecular barcodes. TCRdb analysed the 5' RACE reads with MiXCR anew, one entry per CDR3 protein. The sample lists 50,000 to 70,000 distinct CDR3 sequences, 6% to 8% occurring once. This clonotype was seen ten or more times. Its specificity is unknown. The source is a male donor with ankylosing spondylitis. This chain joins TRBV5-1 and TRBJ1-3; 9 nucleotides match TRBD1. The sequenced material came from synovial fluid, either unsorted or a sorted T cell fraction (not recorded which). The CDR3 DNA follows: TGCGCCAGCAGCCGTTCTACCGGGACAGGGGGAAACACCATATATTTT. Translated, it gives CASSRSTGTGGNTIYF. Based on the CDR3 plus reference TRBV5-1 and TRBJ1-3, the full variable domain is KAGVTQTPRYLIKTRGQQVTLSCSPISGHRSVSWYQQTPGQGLQFLFEYFSETQRNKGNFPGRFSGRQFSNSRSEMNVSTLELGDSALYLCASSRSTGTGGNTIYFGEGSWLTVV.